These T cell receptor beta chains were read from a single sample in a study of T cell clones after liver transplantation. Method: immunoSEQ multiplex PCR; TCRdb's copy keeps in-frame clones and lacks some. The table has fewer than 70,000 clones, 65% to 75% seen once. Sequenced here: CD4+ T cells from blood, sampled before liver transplant. Receptors were obtained from a human donor who received a liver transplant. The CDR3 runs from the conserved cysteine through the conserved F or W. A D gene is named only where the DNA matches it firmly. Size is omitted from some rows. Given values are once, few, many or a class for expanded clones.

CDR3 protein,CDR3 DNA,D gene,V gene,J gene,clone size
CASSFGGPGVDTQYF,TGTGCCAGCAGCTTCGGGGGGCCGGGGGTAGATACGCAGTATTTT,NA,TRBV11-3,TRBJ2-3,NA
CASSPPTDRGGSYEQYF,TGTGCCAGCTCACCACCGACGGACAGGGGAGGCTCCTACGAGCAGTACTTC,TRBD1,TRBV18,TRBJ2-7,NA
CASSLDPGGETQYF,TGTGCCAGCAGCTTGGATCCCGGCGGCGAGACCCAGTACTTC,NA,TRBV5-5,TRBJ2-5,NA
CASSQALATGELFF,TGTGCCAGCAGCCAAGCGCTAGCCACCGGGGAGCTGTTTTTT,NA,TRBV14,TRBJ2-2,medium-sized
CASMRNTEAFF,TGTGCCAGCATGCGGAACACTGAAGCTTTCTTT,NA,TRBV6-5,TRBJ1-1,few
CASSPVPGLGITDTQYF,TGCGCCAGCAGCCCAGTCCCGGGACTAGGGATCACAGATACGCAGTATTTT,TRBD2,TRBV5-1,TRBJ2-3,few
CASSVVGDGNTIYF,TGTGCCAGCAGCGTAGTCGGGGATGGAAACACCATATATTTT,NA,TRBV9,TRBJ1-3,NA
CATSSPGTDIVYGYTF,TGTGCCACCAGCAGCCCCGGGACAGATATTGTCTATGGCTACACCTTC,TRBD1,TRBV15,TRBJ1-2,NA
CASSGGGQGGRDTQYF,TGTGCCAGTAGTGGAGGGGGGCAGGGGGGCAGAGATACGCAGTATTTT,NA,TRBV19,TRBJ2-3,NA
CASSLVAGGPSYEQYF,TGTGCCAGCAGCTTAGTGGCGGGGGGGCCCTCCTACGAGCAGTACTTC,TRBD2,TRBV7-2,TRBJ2-7,NA
CASSRGTGGVSEQYF,TGTGCCAGCAGCCGAGGGACAGGGGGAGTTTCCGAGCAGTACTTC,TRBD1,TRBV7-9,TRBJ2-7,medium-sized
CASSLSATKNIQYF,TGTGCCAGCAGCTTGAGCGCCACCAAAAACATTCAGTACTTC,NA,TRBV5-5,TRBJ2-4,NA
CASSLGLAGEIGELFF,TGTGCCAGCAGCTTAGGACTAGCGGGGGAAATCGGGGAGCTGTTTTTT,TRBD2,TRBV5-4,TRBJ2-2,NA
CASSLLLLNGELFF,TGTGCCAGCAGCTTGCTACTCCTTAATGGGGAGCTGTTTTTT,NA,TRBV5-6,TRBJ2-2,NA
CASSSRGTTTGELFF,TGTGCCAGCAGCTCGCGCGGGACCACCACCGGGGAGCTGTTTTTT,NA,TRBV11-3,TRBJ2-2,NA
CASSLDRTANEQFF,TGTGCCAGCAGCTTAGATCGGACAGCCAATGAGCAGTTCTTC,NA,TRBV11-2,TRBJ2-1,NA
CASSESSGASTDTQYF,TGCGCCAGCAGTGAATCGAGCGGGGCTAGCACAGATACGCAGTATTTT,TRBD2,TRBV10-1,TRBJ2-3,few
CASSRQGNPNTGELFF,TGTGCCAGCAGTCGACAGGGGAACCCAAACACCGGGGAGCTGTTTTTT,TRBD1,TRBV6-4,TRBJ2-2,NA
CASSPPGQGNTGELFF,TGTGCCAGCAGCCCGCCGGGACAGGGGAACACCGGGGAGCTGTTTTTT,TRBD1,TRBV7-2,TRBJ2-2,NA
CASTKRGNNSPLHF,TGTGCCAGCACCAAAAGGGGAAACAATTCACCCCTCCACTTT,NA,TRBV6-5,TRBJ1-6,NA
CASSLNTEENTEAFF,TGTGCCAGCAGCTTAAATACGGAGGAGAACACTGAAGCTTTCTTT,NA,TRBV7-3,TRBJ1-1,once
CASSTRTGPQEQYF,TGTGCCAGCAGCACCCGGACAGGTCCGCAGGAGCAGTACTTC,TRBD1,TRBV7-9,TRBJ2-7,NA
CASTLGTENEQFF,TGTGCCAGCACCCTCGGGACTGAGAATGAGCAGTTCTTC,NA,TRBV6-6,TRBJ2-1,NA
CASSWGLGDSPLHF,TGTGCCAGCAGTTGGGGCCTTGGGGATTCACCCCTCCACTTT,NA,TRBV27,TRBJ1-6,NA
CASSRGEVNTIYF,TGTGCCAGCAGCAGGGGAGAGGTAAACACCATATATTTT,NA,TRBV25-1,TRBJ1-3,NA
CSVVETVGGTEAFF,TGCAGCGTTGTCGAAACGGTGGGGGGCACTGAAGCTTTCTTT,NA,TRBV29-1,TRBJ1-1,NA
CASSKAGGTEAFF,TGCGCCAGCAGTAAGGCAGGGGGCACTGAAGCTTTCTTT,TRBD1,TRBV10-1,TRBJ1-1,once
CASRTGQGANYGYTF,TGTGCCAGTAGAACGGGACAGGGAGCTAACTATGGCTACACCTTC,TRBD1,TRBV19,TRBJ1-2,NA
CATSRDRTQVTDEQFF,TGTGCCACCAGCAGAGATAGGACTCAAGTTACCGATGAGCAGTTCTTC,NA,TRBV15,TRBJ2-1,NA
CAWSVHRAGELFF,TGTGCCTGGAGTGTACACCGGGCCGGGGAGCTGTTTTTT,NA,TRBV30,TRBJ2-2,NA
CSVAWESEKLFF,TGCAGCGTTGCATGGGAGAGTGAAAAACTGTTTTTT,NA,TRBV29-1,TRBJ1-4,few
CASSFFGSLYSYEQYF,TGTGCCAGCAGCTTCTTCGGTAGCCTCTACTCCTACGAGCAGTACTTC,NA,TRBV7-2,TRBJ2-7,NA
CASSAGTDNYEQYF,TGTGCCAGCAGTGCTGGGACAGATAACTACGAGCAGTACTTC,TRBD1,TRBV6-1,TRBJ2-7,once
CASRLVSTSGRTDTQYF,TGTGCAAGTCGCTTAGTAAGTACGTCGGGTCGCACAGATACGCAGTATTTT,NA,TRBV12-2,TRBJ2-3,NA
CASRLGGNTIYF,TGTGCCAGCCGCCTCGGGGGAAACACCATATATTTT,NA,TRBV11-2,TRBJ1-3,NA
CASSSYTGELFF,TGTGCCAGCAGCTCGTACACCGGGGAGCTGTTTTTT,NA,TRBV7-3,TRBJ2-2,NA
CAISGTTGGDESNQPQHF,TGTGCCATCAGTGGGACGACAGGGGGTGATGAAAGCAATCAGCCCCAGCATTTT,TRBD1,TRBV10-3,TRBJ1-5,NA
CASITGGGLDNEQFF,TGTGCCAGCATCACTGGGGGGGGGCTCGACAATGAGCAGTTCTTC,NA,TRBV5-4,TRBJ2-1,NA
CSVVGGNIYEQYF,TGCAGCGTTGTAGGAGGGAACATTTACGAGCAGTACTTC,NA,TRBV29-1,TRBJ2-7,few
CASSEVGRGSGNTIYF,TGTGCCAGCAGTGAAGTAGGTCGGGGCTCTGGAAACACCATATATTTT,NA,TRBV2,TRBJ1-3,NA
CASSRSGGGETQYF,TGTGCCAGCAGTCGTAGCGGGGGGGGAGAGACCCAGTACTTC,TRBD2,TRBV5-8,TRBJ2-5,NA
CASSWGGSGPRYEQYF,TGCGCCAGCAGCTGGGGAGGCTCGGGGCCCCGGTACGAGCAGTACTTC,NA,TRBV5-1,TRBJ2-7,NA
CASSYSRGRYEQYF,TGTGCCAGCAGTTACTCCAGGGGGCGGTACGAGCAGTACTTC,TRBD1,TRBV6-5,TRBJ2-7,NA
CASSIAEGASGYTF,TGTGCCAGTAGTATAGCGGAGGGGGCGTCGGGCTACACCTTC,TRBD1,TRBV19,TRBJ1-2,NA
CASSQGSGQGYSPLHF,TGTGCCAGCAGCCAAGGATCAGGGCAGGGATATTCACCCCTCCACTTT,NA,TRBV14,TRBJ1-6,NA
CASSQDRPYGAFF,TGTGCCAGCAGCCAAGATCGTCCTTACGGAGCTTTCTTT,NA,TRBV14,TRBJ1-1,once
CASSARGGGGQETQYF,TGTGCCAGCAGTGCCCGAGGCGGGGGAGGCCAAGAGACCCAGTACTTC,TRBD2,TRBV2,TRBJ2-5,NA
CASSLVTGAIVDTGELFF,TGCGCCAGCAGCTTGGTGACAGGGGCAATCGTGGACACCGGGGAGCTGTTTTTT,TRBD1,TRBV5-1,TRBJ2-2,NA
CASSVGDWQGAGEQFF,TGTGCCAGCAGCGTAGGGGACTGGCAGGGGGCGGGTGAGCAGTTCTTC,TRBD1,TRBV9,TRBJ2-1,few
CASSAGGEKLFF,TGTGCCAGCAGCGCAGGGGGAGAAAAACTGTTTTTT,TRBD1,TRBV6-1,TRBJ1-4,NA
CASSSGGKQPQHF,TGTGCCAGCAGCTCGGGGGGTAAACAGCCCCAGCATTTT,NA,TRBV7-9,TRBJ1-5,NA
CASGGRADTQYF,TGTGCCAGCGGGGGGAGGGCAGATACGCAGTATTTT,TRBD2,TRBV10-3,TRBJ2-3,NA
CASSLIGNNSPLHF,TGTGCCAGCAGCTTGATCGGGAATAATTCACCCCTCCACTTT,NA,TRBV5-4,TRBJ1-6,few
CASSDEGRGLAGTQYF,TGTGCCAGCAGTGACGAGGGAAGGGGGCTAGCGGGTACGCAGTATTTT,NA,TRBV2,TRBJ2-3,NA
CASSQGTGGGPNTGELFF,TGCGCCAGCAGCCAGGGAACCGGGGGGGGGCCCAACACCGGGGAGCTGTTTTTT,TRBD2,TRBV4-1,TRBJ2-2,NA